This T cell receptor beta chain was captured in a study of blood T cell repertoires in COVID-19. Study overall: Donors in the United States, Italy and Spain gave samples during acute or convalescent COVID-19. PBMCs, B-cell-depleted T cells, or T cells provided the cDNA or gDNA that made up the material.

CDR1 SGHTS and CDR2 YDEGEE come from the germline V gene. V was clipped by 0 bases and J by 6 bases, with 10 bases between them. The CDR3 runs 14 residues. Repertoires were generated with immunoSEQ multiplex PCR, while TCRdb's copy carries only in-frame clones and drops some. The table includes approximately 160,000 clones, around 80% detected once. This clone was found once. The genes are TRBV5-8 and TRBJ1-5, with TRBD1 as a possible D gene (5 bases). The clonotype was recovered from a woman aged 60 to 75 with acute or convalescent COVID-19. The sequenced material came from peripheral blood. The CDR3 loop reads CASSLAAGLQPQHF. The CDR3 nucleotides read TGTGCCAGCAGCTTGGCGGCAGGGCTTCAGCCCCAGCATTTT.